The next 31 T cell receptor beta chains were all read from a single sample in a study of shared clonotypes between healthy human individuals. Assay: immunoSEQ multiplex PCR; the TCRdb copy retains only in-frame clones and omits some. The sample records roughly 1.5 million clones, roughly 98% being singletons. Input material: naive CD4+ T cells sorted from blood. Stated subset: CD45RA+ positively selected. Source of these receptors: a man younger than 45 in good health.

This chain joins TRBV11-2 and TRBJ1-2; possible D gene TRBD1, 5 bases. The CDR3 consists of 12 residues. CDR1 and CDR2 from the germline V gene are SGHAT and FQNNGV. The ends were cut back, 6 bases at V and 7 bases at J, with 12 bases in the middle. The CDR3 coding sequence is TGTGCCAGCAGTCTGGGACTTGTTGGCTACACCTTC. It encodes CASSLGLVGYTF.

The V gene is TRBV14, the J gene TRBJ2-6, with D hard to call. There are 17 residues in the CDR3. Germline V gives CDR1 SGHDN, CDR2 FVKESK. V was pared by 0 bases and J by 0 bases, with 9 bases between. The CDR3 DNA is TGTGCCAGCAGCCAAGATAAGAGGAACTCTGGGGCCAACGTCCTGACTTTC. Amino acid sequence: CASSQDKRNSGANVLTF.

Note on this clone: The sample holds other DNA sequences that translate to the same CDR3. The chain combines TRBV7-2 with TRBJ2-7; 7 bases are shared with TRBD2. Germline lookup yields CDR1 SGHTA and CDR2 FQGNSA. The V and J ends lost 5 bases and 0 bases, in that order; junction bases with no gene match: 1. This CDR3 spans 13 amino acids. The CDR3 region has the DNA TGTGCCAGCAGCAGGGACTACTCCTACGAGCAGTACTTC. Its translation: CASSRDYSYEQYF.

This sequence joins TRBV14 and TRBJ1-2; D perhaps matches TRBD1 (5 bases). The germline V gene encodes CDR1 SGHDN and CDR2 FVKESK. This CDR3 has 18 residues. The germline V and J ends were trimmed by 3 bases and 5 bases, with 25 bases remaining between them. The CDR3 coding sequence is TGTGCCAGCAGCCAGACCCGGCAGGGAGTTAGGCCGTTGTATGGCTACACCTTC. This gives the protein CASSQTRQGVRPLYGYTF.

V is TRBV4-3 and J is TRBJ2-2; 7 bases fit TRBD2. The CDR3 length is 14 residues. With 4 bases clipped from V and 7 bases from J, the junction kept 6 bases outside the gene matches. Germline CDR1 LGHNA, CDR2 YSLEER. CDR3 residues: CASSPSQRGGELFF. As DNA, the CDR3 is TGCGCCAGCAGCCCATCGCAGCGGGGCGGGGAGCTGTTTTTT.

A note on this clone: The junction and the germline gene differ at one end; a read error may be behind it. The chain couples TRBV7-8 to TRBJ2-3; D is ambiguous. The CDR3 contains 12 residues. The germline gives CDR1 SGHVS, CDR2 FQNEAQ. CDR3 in DNA: TGTGCCAGCAACTTACACACAGATACGCAGTATTTT. Residues: CASNLHTDTQYF.

The chain carries TRBV27 and TRBJ2-1, with 7 bases lining up with TRBD2. The V gene end was trimmed by 2 bases and the J gene end by 7 bases; junction bases not matched to a gene: 11. CDR3 size: 16 residues. CDR1 and CDR2 (germline): MNHEY, SMNVEV (reference sequence). CDR3 in DNA: TGTGCCAGCAGTTTAGCGGGAGCGGGTCTTGGGAATGAGCAGTTCTTC. It encodes CASSLAGAGLGNEQFF.

This chain joins TRBV19 and TRBJ2-2; 7 bases map to TRBD1. The CDR3 has 15 amino acids. V gave up 5 bases and J gave up 0 bases; unmatched junction bases: 3. Germline loops: CDR1 LNHDA, CDR2 SQIVND (reference sequence). CDR3 loop: CASSRDSANTGELFF. CDR3 coding DNA: TGTGCCAGTAGTCGGGACAGCGCGAACACCGGGGAGCTGTTTTTT.

This clone appeared a single time. This chain joins TRBV7-2 and TRBJ2-6; D might be TRBD1 or TRBD2, each matching 5 bases. V was shortened by 5 bases and J by 9 bases, with 14 bases between the two germline ends. This CDR3 has 14 residues. From germline, CDR1 is SGHTA and CDR2 FQGNSA. The DNA for the CDR3 is TGTGCCAGCAGCCCCTTGAGGGGCGTCAACGTCCTGACTTTC. This sequence encodes CASSPLRGVNVLTF.

The genes are TRBV5-1 and TRBJ2-7; D is tentatively TRBD1 or TRBD2 (5 bases each). CDR1 SGHRS and CDR2 YFSETQ come from the germline V gene. This CDR3 has 14 residues. The V end was cut by 5 bases, the J end by 3 bases, with 15 bases between. The CDR3 sequence is CASSRDLQVYEQYF. CDR3 nucleotides: TGCGCCAGCAGTCGGGACCTTCAAGTCTACGAGCAGTACTTC.

The genes are TRBV9 and TRBJ2-5; D gene ambiguous. The CDR3 consists of 13 residues. Trimming took 1 base from V and 4 from J, leaving 8 bases between them. Germline loops: CDR1 SGDLS, CDR2 YYNGEE. The CDR3 nucleotides read TGTGCCAGCAGCGTAAGAGAAAGAGAGACCCAGTACTTC. As protein: CASSVRERETQYF.

The chain joins TRBV25-1 to TRBJ2-7, with TRBD2 matching 10 bases. Trimming at V came to 8 bases and at J to 4 bases, leaving 14 bases not matched to a gene. Germline assignment: CDR1 MGHDK and CDR2 SYGVNS. The CDR3 has 16 amino acids. The CDR3 nucleotides read TGTGCCAGCTCCCGGGTTGCTAGCGGGAGAAATTACGAGCAGTACTTC. It specifies CASSRVASGRNYEQYF.

CDR3 in DNA: TGCGCCAGCAGCCCCAAAGCGGGGCCCTCCGTTCCCGGGGAGCTGTTTTTT. Translation gives CASSPKAGPSVPGELFF. V and J are TRBV5-1 and TRBJ2-2, with 7 bases that match TRBD2. The CDR3 is made up of 17 amino acids. Germline CDR1 and CDR2: SGHRS and YFSETQ. V dropped 4 bases and J dropped 6; count of bases not matched to a gene: 15.

The V gene is TRBV5-1, the J gene TRBJ1-1; D is ambiguous. Trimming stripped 0 bases from V and 0 bases from J, with 6 bases between. The CDR3 is 14 residues long. In germline, CDR1 is SGHRS, CDR2 YFSETQ. CDR3 in DNA: TGCGCCAGCAGCTTGGGACGGGTGAACACTGAAGCTTTCTTT. Translation gives CASSLGRVNTEAFF.

This clone came up once. This chain joins TRBV4-1 and TRBJ1-4, with 7 positions matching TRBD1. The CDR3 contains 15 residues. Germline trimming cut 0 bases from V and 4 bases from J; bases unmatched to any gene: 2. Germline CDR1 MGHRA, CDR2 YSYEKL. The chain's CDR3 is CASSQDGTVNEKLFF. In nucleotides, the CDR3 is TGCGCCAGCAGCCAAGATGGGACAGTTAATGAAAAACTGTTTTTT.

V gene TRBV23-1 combines with J gene TRBJ2-7, with 8 bases that match TRBD2. TRBV23-1 is placed among ORFs of uncertain function. The CDR3 is 16 amino acids. J lost 4 bases, V lost 2 bases, and 10 bases had no gene match. The CDR3 sequence: CASSQRSGGRTYEQYF. CDR3 nucleotides: TGCGCCAGCAGTCAAAGGAGTGGCGGGAGGACGTACGAGCAGTACTTC.

V usage is TRBV6-1 and J usage is TRBJ1-5, with D unclear. CDR3 length: 14 amino acids. In germline, CDR1 is MNHNS, CDR2 SASEGT. V lost 2 bases and J 6 bases, leaving 11 bases between the germline ends. In DNA form, the CDR3 reads TGTGCCAGCAGTGAATTGAGGGAAGGTCAGCCCCAGCATTTT. Amino acid sequence: CASSELREGQPQHF.

The chain combines TRBV2 with TRBJ1-1; 7 positions match TRBD1. Per germline, CDR1 SNHLY and CDR2 FYNNEI. The CDR3 runs to 12 residues. V dropped 6 bases and J dropped 5; count of bases not matched to a gene: 3. CDR3 in DNA: TGTGCCAGCAGAGAGACAGGGACTGAAGCTTTCTTT. Translation: CASRETGTEAFF.

The rearrangement uses TRBV7-3 and TRBJ2-7; 10 bases map to TRBD1. The germline gives CDR1 SGHTA, CDR2 FQGTGA. There are 15 residues in the CDR3. Germline trimming cut 5 bases from V and 4 bases from J; bases unmatched to any gene: 8. In DNA form, the CDR3 reads TGTGCCAGCAGCATGTCGGACAGGGGGATTTACGAGCAGTACTTC. This encodes CASSMSDRGIYEQYF. The whole variable domain, filled in from reference TRBV7-3 and TRBJ2-7, reads GAGVSQTPSNKVTEKGKYVELRCDPISGHTALYWYRQSLGQGPEFLIYFQGTGAADDSGLPNDRFFAVRPEGSVSTLKIQRTERGDSAVYLCASSMSDRGIYEQYFGPGTRLTVT.

The rearrangement links TRBV6-5 to TRBJ2-5, with D unclear. Deletions cut 3 bases from V and 4 bases from J, with 15 bases between. Germline V gene lookup returns CDR1 MNHEY and CDR2 SVGAGI. The CDR3 is made up of 15 amino acids. CDR3 nucleotides: TGTGCCAGCAGTTATCAACACCCCCGCCCAGAGACCCAGTACTTC. Residues: CASSYQHPRPETQYF.

The chain links TRBV9 to TRBJ1-1; TRBD1 is a possible D gene (6 bases). Trimming took 4 bases from V and 4 from J, leaving 20 bases between them. The CDR3 sequence is 16 residues long. Germline V CDR1 and CDR2: SGDLS, YYNGEE. DNA for the CDR3: TGTGCCAGCAGCCCAGTGGGGGGCAGGGGAGGCACTGAAGCTTTCTTT. Translated: CASSPVGGRGGTEAFF.

V gene TRBV9 combines with J gene TRBJ2-5; a weak D match, TRBD2 (6 bases). The CDR3 spans 14 residues. With 0 bases removed from V and 5 bases from J, the gap between germline ends came to 11 bases. Per germline, CDR1 SGDLS and CDR2 YYNGEE. The CDR3 DNA follows: TGTGCCAGCAGCGTAGCGGGACTTCGGGAGACCCAGTACTTC. Translating it yields CASSVAGLRETQYF. The entire variable domain, with the rest obtained from reference TRBV9 and TRBJ2-5, is as follows: DSGVTQTPKHLITATGQRVTLRCSPRSGDLSVYWYQQSLDQGLQFLIQYYNGEERAKGNILERFSAQQFPDLHSELNLSSLELGDSALYFCASSVAGLRETQYFGPGTRLLVL.

The chain is built from TRBV10-3 and TRBJ1-1, with unresolved D. Germline CDR1 reads ENHRY; CDR2 reads SYGVKD. Deletions cut 7 bases from V and 2 bases from J, with 11 bases between. This CDR3 has 13 amino acids. CDR3 coding DNA: TGTGCCATCACTGAAGAGCTAAACACTGAAGCTTTCTTT. It codes for CAITEELNTEAFF.

A note on this clone: This sample includes further DNA sequences coding for the same CDR3. V gene TRBV4-3 combines with J gene TRBJ1-1; D unclear. The germline V gene has CDR1 LGHNA and CDR2 YSLEER. Trimming pared 6 bases from V and 2 bases from J, leaving 10 bases between. The CDR3 has 13 residues. The CDR3 reads CASRMTANTEAFF. The CDR3, as DNA: TGCGCCAGCAGGATGACGGCCAACACTGAAGCTTTCTTT.

This chain uses TRBV7-2 with TRBJ1-5, with D perhaps matching TRBD1 (5 bases). CDR3 size: 13 residues. The germline gives CDR1 SGHTA, CDR2 FQGNSA. Trimming left V 5 bases short and J 12 bases short, with 17 bases between. CDR3 nucleotides: TGTGCCAGCAGCATGCCGGGGCCCCAGGACCAGCATTTT. It yields the protein CASSMPGPQDQHF.

DNA of the CDR3: TGCGCCAGCAGCGATGGGACAGTACAAGAGACCCAGTACTTC. Its protein product is CASSDGTVQETQYF. The chain joins TRBV5-1 to TRBJ2-5, with TRBD1 matching over 7 bases. The CDR3 has 14 residues. V lost 4 bases to trimming and J lost 2 bases; unmatched junction nucleotides: 5. Germline CDR1 reads SGHRS; CDR2 reads YFSETQ. The full variable domain, with the rest looked up from reference TRBV5-1 and TRBJ2-5, is KAGVTQTPRYLIKTRGQQVTLSCSPISGHRSVSWYQQTPGQGLQFLFEYFSETQRNKGNFPGRFSGRQFSNSRSEMNVSTLELGDSALYLCASSDGTVQETQYFGPGTRLLVL.

This rearrangement joins TRBV7-8 to TRBJ1-1; 8 bases fit TRBD1. With V trimmed by 1 base and J by 6 bases, 13 bases remained unmatched. The CDR3 loop spans 17 amino acids. From germline, CDR1 is SGHVS and CDR2 FQNEAQ. CDR3 loop: CASSLVRQGRSGAEAFF. The CDR3 nucleotides are TGTGCCAGCAGCTTAGTACGACAGGGGCGAAGCGGGGCTGAAGCTTTCTTT.

This clone was counted a single time. At the DNA level, this CDR3 is encoded by other sequences in the same sample as well. The chain couples TRBV18 to TRBJ2-5; no clear D gene. Trimming took 3 bases from V and 5 from J, leaving 10 bases between them. Germline CDR1 is KGHSH and CDR2 is LQKENI. There are 13 residues in the CDR3. CDR3 coding DNA: TGTGCCAGCTCACCGGGCCTTCGTGAGACCCAGTACTTC. The encoded protein is CASSPGLRETQYF.

This chain links TRBV2 with TRBJ2-1, with TRBD2 matching over 8 bases. V was pared by 6 bases and J by 4 bases, with 11 bases of the junction left unmatched. The CDR3 is 16 amino acids. Germline V lookup: CDR1 SNHLY, CDR2 FYNNEI. The CDR3 sequence: CASRGLGTSLYNEQFF. The CDR3 DNA reads as TGTGCCAGCAGGGGACTCGGGACTAGTCTATACAATGAGCAGTTCTTC.

The chain couples TRBV6-1 to TRBJ2-5, with D possibly TRBD1 on 5 matching bases. The CDR3 runs 14 residues. V lost 7 bases and J lost 2, with 14 bases in between. The germline V gene encodes CDR1 MNHNS and CDR2 SASEGT. CDR3 nucleotide sequence: TGTGCCAGCATGAGGTCAGGGAAACAAGAGACCCAGTACTTC. It yields the protein CASMRSGKQETQYF.

The chain uses TRBV29-1 and TRBJ2-2; D possibly corresponds to TRBD1 (5 bases). Between the trimmed V and J ends, which lost 0 bases and 3 bases, there was a span of 14 bases. The length of the CDR3 is 16 residues. Per germline, CDR1 SQVTM and CDR2 ANQGSEA. CDR3: CSVEDSQGEDTGELFF. In nucleotides, the CDR3 is TGCAGCGTTGAAGATAGCCAGGGTGAAGACACCGGGGAGCTGTTTTTT.